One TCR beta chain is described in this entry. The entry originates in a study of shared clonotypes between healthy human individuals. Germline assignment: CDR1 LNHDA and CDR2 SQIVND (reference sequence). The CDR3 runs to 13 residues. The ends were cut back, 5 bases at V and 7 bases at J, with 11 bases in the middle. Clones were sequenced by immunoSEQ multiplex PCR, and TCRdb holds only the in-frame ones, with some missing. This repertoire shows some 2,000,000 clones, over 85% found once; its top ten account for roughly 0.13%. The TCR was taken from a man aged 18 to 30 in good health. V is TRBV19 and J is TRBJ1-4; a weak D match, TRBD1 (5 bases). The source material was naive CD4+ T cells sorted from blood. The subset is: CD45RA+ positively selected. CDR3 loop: CASSGQRGEKLFF. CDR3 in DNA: TGTGCCAGTAGTGGTCAGAGGGGTGAAAAACTGTTTTTT.